This is a list of T cell receptor beta chains from one sample in a study of blood T cells in healthy people across ages. MiXCR, run by TCRdb on the 5' RACE reads, gives a single entry per CDR3 protein. The repertoire holds about 680,000 distinct CDR3 sequences, with approximately 49% as singletons. The sample consisted of blood. Source of these receptors: a woman aged 55-69 years in good health. Both conserved end residues are part of each CDR3. A D gene is named only where the DNA matches it firmly. Where a row states a size, it is once, few, many or the class of an expanded clone; other rows omit it.

D: TRBD2; length: 14; J: TRBJ2-3; size: .; V: TRBV7-9; DNA: TGTGCCAGCAGCCCCCGGGGGGGAGCAGATACGCAGTATTTT; CDR3: CASSPRGGADTQYF
D: TRBD2; length: 16; J: TRBJ2-5; size: .; V: TRBV20-1; DNA: TGCAGTGCTAGAGTGGCTAGCGGGAGGGCCTGGGATGAGCAGTACTTC; CDR3: CSARVASGRAWDEQYF
D: .; length: 13; J: TRBJ2-5; size: .; V: TRBV7-9; DNA: TGTGCCAGCAGCTTGCGACAGACAGAGACCCAGTACTTC; CDR3: CASSLRQTETQYF
D: .; length: 15; J: TRBJ2-7; size: .; V: TRBV28; DNA: TGTGCCAGCAGCCTACTAGGCGGAACTCCTACGAAGCAGTACTTC; CDR3: CASSLLGGTPTKQYF
D: TRBD1; length: 13; J: TRBJ2-3; size: many; V: TRBV9; DNA: TGTGCCAGCAAGGACAGGGGATCAGATACGCAGTATTTT; CDR3: CASKDRGSDTQYF
D: .; length: 12; J: TRBJ2-7; size: .; V: TRBV20-1; DNA: TGCAGTGCTTCCTTGCGAGGGCACGAGCAGTACTTC; CDR3: CSASLRGHEQYF
D: .; length: 16; J: TRBJ2-3; size: few; V: TRBV29-1; DNA: TGCAGCGTTGAAGATAGTTTGCGGGCCCGCACAGATACGCAGTATTTT; CDR3: CSVEDSLRARTDTQYF
D: .; length: 12; J: TRBJ1-1; size: .; V: TRBV5-1; DNA: TGCGCCAGCAGCTTGGACAGGGAGGAAGCTTTCTTT; CDR3: CASSLDREEAFF
D: .; length: 14; J: TRBJ1-1; size: .; V: TRBV28; DNA: TGTGCCAGCAGTTTGGGGCAGCGGGAAACTGAAGCTTTCTTT; CDR3: CASSLGQRETEAFF
D: TRBD2; length: 13; J: TRBJ2-7; size: .; V: TRBV14; DNA: TGTGCCAGCAGCCTGACTAGCGGGACCGAGCAGTACTTC; CDR3: CASSLTSGTEQYF
D: TRBD1; length: 13; J: TRBJ1-2; size: .; V: TRBV10-3; DNA: TGTGCCATCAAGTCAGGGGGCCCCTATGGCTACACCTTC; CDR3: CAIKSGGPYGYTF
D: .; length: 13; J: TRBJ1-2; size: .; V: TRBV4-1; DNA: TGCGCCAGCAGCCAATACAGCGGGGGTGGCTACACCTTC; CDR3: CASSQYSGGGYTF
D: .; length: 14; J: TRBJ2-7; size: few; V: TRBV29-1; DNA: TGCAGCGTTGCTCACCGGAGCCCTACCTACGAGCAGTACTTC; CDR3: CSVAHRSPTYEQYF
D: TRBD2; length: 15; J: TRBJ2-4; size: many; V: TRBV7-8; DNA: TGTGCCAGCAGCTTAGGGGGGGGATGGGCAAACATTCAGTACTTC; CDR3: CASSLGGGWANIQYF
D: .; length: 11; J: TRBJ1-2; size: .; V: TRBV29-1; DNA: TGCAGCGGCCGGACTTTCGATGGCTACACCTTC; CDR3: CSGRTFDGYTF
D: .; length: 14; J: TRBJ2-5; size: .; V: TRBV5-1; DNA: TGCGCCAGCAGCTGGGGGGTTAGTTCGGAGACCCAGTACTTC; CDR3: CASSWGVSSETQYF
D: .; length: 15; J: TRBJ1-1; size: .; V: TRBV7-2; DNA: TGTGCCAGCAGCTTAGCGTTTGGGGCGGACACTGAAGCTTTCTTT; CDR3: CASSLAFGADTEAFF
D: .; length: 15; J: TRBJ1-1; size: .; V: TRBV4-3; DNA: TGCGCCAGCAGCCAAGCGGGCAGGAAAGGGACTGAAGCTTTCTTT; CDR3: CASSQAGRKGTEAFF
D: .; length: 12; J: TRBJ1-2; size: few; V: TRBV3-1; DNA: TGTGCCAGCAGCCCCGGGGAAAGGGGCTACACCTTC; CDR3: CASSPGERGYTF
D: TRBD1; length: 15; J: TRBJ1-2; size: .; V: TRBV29-1; DNA: TGCAGCGTTCCTGTCCCGGGACAGCCGAACTATGGCTACACCTTC; CDR3: CSVPVPGQPNYGYTF
D: .; length: 13; J: TRBJ1-2; size: once; V: TRBV14; DNA: TGTGCCAGCAGCCAAGTCAAGGGGCATGGCTACACCTTC; CDR3: CASSQVKGHGYTF
D: TRBD1; length: 13; J: TRBJ1-5; size: .; V: TRBV20-1; DNA: TGCAGTGCTAGCCGGGACAGTGATCAGCCCCAGCATTTT; CDR3: CSASRDSDQPQHF